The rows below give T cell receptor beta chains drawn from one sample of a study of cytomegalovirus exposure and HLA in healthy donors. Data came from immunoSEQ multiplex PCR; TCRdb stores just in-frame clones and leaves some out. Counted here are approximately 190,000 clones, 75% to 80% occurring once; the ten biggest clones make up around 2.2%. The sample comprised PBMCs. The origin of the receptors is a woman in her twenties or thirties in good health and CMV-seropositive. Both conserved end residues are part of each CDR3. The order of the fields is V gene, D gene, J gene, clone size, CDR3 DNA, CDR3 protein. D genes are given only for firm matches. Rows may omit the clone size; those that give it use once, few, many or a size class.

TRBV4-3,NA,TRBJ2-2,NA,TGCGCCAGCAGCCAACTTTATACAGGGACCGGGGAGCTGTTTTTT,CASSQLYTGTGELFF
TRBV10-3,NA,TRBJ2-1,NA,TGTGCCATTAACAGGGACCCCTACAATGAGCAGTTCTTC,CAINRDPYNEQFF
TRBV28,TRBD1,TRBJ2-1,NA,TGTGCCAGCAAATCCGGACAGGGGGCGTCTAACAAGCAGTTCTTC,CASKSGQGASNKQFF
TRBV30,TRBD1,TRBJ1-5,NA,TGTGCCTGGAGGGAGACAGGGGGCAACCAGCCCCAGCATTTT,CAWRETGGNQPQHF
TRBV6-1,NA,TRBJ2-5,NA,TGTGCCAGCAGTACCCTTGACTTCCAAGAGACCCAGTACTTC,CASSTLDFQETQYF
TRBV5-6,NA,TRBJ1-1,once,TGTGCCAGCAGCTTGGCGGACAAAGTTGGGATCTTT,CASSLADKVGIF
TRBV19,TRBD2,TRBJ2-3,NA,TGTGCCACCGCGACCGGGACTAGAGTTAGCACAGATACGCAGTATTTT,CATATGTRVSTDTQYF
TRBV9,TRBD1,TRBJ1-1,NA,TGTGCCAGCAGCGGAGACAGGGGGCTCTTGAACACTGAAGCTTTCTTT,CASSGDRGLLNTEAFF
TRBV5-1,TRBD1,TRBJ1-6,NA,TGCGCCAGCAGCTTAGACAGGGGATATAATTCACCCCTCCACTTT,CASSLDRGYNSPLHF
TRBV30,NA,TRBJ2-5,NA,TGTGCCTGGAGTGGTGGGGCCGAGACCCAGTACTTC,CAWSGGAETQYF
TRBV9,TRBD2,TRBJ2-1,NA,TGTGCCAGCAGCGGACTAGCGGGAGGCTACAATGAGCAGTTCTTC,CASSGLAGGYNEQFF
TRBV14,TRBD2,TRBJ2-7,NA,TGTGCCAGCAGCCAAGGGGCTAGCGGGAGCTACGAGCAGTACTTC,CASSQGASGSYEQYF
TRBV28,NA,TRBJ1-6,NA,TGTGCCAGCAGGTACTCAGGGATCTCACCCCTCCACTTT,CASRYSGISPLHF
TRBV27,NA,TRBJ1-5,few,TGTGCCAGCAGTTTAGGAGGGACGGGCAATCAGCCCCAGCATTTT,CASSLGGTGNQPQHF
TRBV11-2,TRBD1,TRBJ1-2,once,TGTGCCAGCAGCTCATATTTGGACAGGGGCAAAGGCTATGGCTACACCTTC,CASSSYLDRGKGYGYTF
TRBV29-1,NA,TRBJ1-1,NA,TGCAGCGTTAGGAGGGACCCAAACACTGAAGCTTTCTTT,CSVRRDPNTEAFF
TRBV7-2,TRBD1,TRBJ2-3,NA,TGTGCCAGCAGCTTCACAGGGGGGATAGCAGATACGCAGTATTTT,CASSFTGGIADTQYF
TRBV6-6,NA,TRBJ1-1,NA,TGTGCCAGCAGTTACCCTCCGGGAATCTTGAACACTGAAGCTTTCTTT,CASSYPPGILNTEAFF
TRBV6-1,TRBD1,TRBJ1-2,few,TGTGCCAGCATGACAGGGCCCAACTATGGCTACACCTTC,CASMTGPNYGYTF
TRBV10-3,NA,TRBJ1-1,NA,TGTGCCATCAGTTATCAGGGAACTGAAGCTTTCTTT,CAISYQGTEAFF
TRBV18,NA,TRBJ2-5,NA,TGTGCCAGCTCACTTAGGGGCCAAGAGACCCAGTACTTC,CASSLRGQETQYF
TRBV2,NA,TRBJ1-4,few,TGTGCCAGCAGTACAGTCCAGGGAACAGAAAAACTGTTTTTT,CASSTVQGTEKLFF
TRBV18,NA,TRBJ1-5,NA,TGTGCCAGCTCACCAGAGAAAAGTCAGCCCCAGCATTTT,CASSPEKSQPQHF
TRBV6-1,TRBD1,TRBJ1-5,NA,TGTGCCAGCAGACTAGACAGGGATCTTAATCAGCCCCAGCATTTT,CASRLDRDLNQPQHF
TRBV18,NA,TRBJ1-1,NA,TGTGCCAGCTCACCATTCGGGGGAATAATGAACACTGAAGCTTTCTTT,CASSPFGGIMNTEAFF
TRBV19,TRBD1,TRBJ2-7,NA,TGTGCCAGTAGTATCCCCGGGACAGGGTTCGACGAGCAGTACTTC,CASSIPGTGFDEQYF
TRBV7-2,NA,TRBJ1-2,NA,TGTGCCAGCAGCTTAGTTAGTGGCTACACCTTC,CASSLVSGYTF
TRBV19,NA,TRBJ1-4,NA,TGTGCCAGTAGTATGTCCGTTGCAACTAATGAAAAACTGTTTTTT,CASSMSVATNEKLFF
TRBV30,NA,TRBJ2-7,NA,TGTGCCTGGAGTGTACAGGGATTCTCCTACGAGCAGTACTTC,CAWSVQGFSYEQYF
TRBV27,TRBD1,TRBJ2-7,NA,TGTGCCAGCAGTTCCTTTAGGGACAGGAGCTCCTACGAGCAGTACTTC,CASSSFRDRSSYEQYF
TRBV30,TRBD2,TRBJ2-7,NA,TGTGCCTGGATCGGGCGGGAGGCCGCAGACGAGCAGTACTTC,CAWIGREAADEQYF
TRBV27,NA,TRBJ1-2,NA,TGTGCCAGCAGCTTAAGCCGTGGGGGGGCTTGGTATGGCTACACCTTC,CASSLSRGGAWYGYTF
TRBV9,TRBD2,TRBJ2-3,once,TGTGCCAGCAGCGTCTTGGGAGCGGGAGTGACAGATACGCAGTATTTT,CASSVLGAGVTDTQYF
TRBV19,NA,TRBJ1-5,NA,TGTGCCAGTAGTGGCCAGGGAGGTCAGCCCCAGCATTTT,CASSGQGGQPQHF
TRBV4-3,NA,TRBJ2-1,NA,TGCGCCAGCAGCCAAGAAGGGGGGGAGGAGTTCTTC,CASSQEGGEEFF
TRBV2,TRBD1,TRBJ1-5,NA,TGTGCCAGCAGAGACAGGGGATCGACCCAGCATTTT,CASRDRGSTQHF
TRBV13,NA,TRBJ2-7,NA,TGTGCCAGCAGCTTAGGGCAGTCCTACGAGCAGTACTTC,CASSLGQSYEQYF
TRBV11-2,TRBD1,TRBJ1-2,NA,TGTGCCAGCAACGGACAGGGAATATATGGCTACACCTTC,CASNGQGIYGYTF
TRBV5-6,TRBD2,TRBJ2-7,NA,TGTGCCAGCACCGACGTAGCGGGAGGCCTTGGTTACGAGCAGTACTTC,CASTDVAGGLGYEQYF
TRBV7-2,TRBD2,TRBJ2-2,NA,TGTGCCAGCAGCTTTCCTAGCGGGAGGCCTACGAACACCGGGGAGCTGTTTTTT,CASSFPSGRPTNTGELFF